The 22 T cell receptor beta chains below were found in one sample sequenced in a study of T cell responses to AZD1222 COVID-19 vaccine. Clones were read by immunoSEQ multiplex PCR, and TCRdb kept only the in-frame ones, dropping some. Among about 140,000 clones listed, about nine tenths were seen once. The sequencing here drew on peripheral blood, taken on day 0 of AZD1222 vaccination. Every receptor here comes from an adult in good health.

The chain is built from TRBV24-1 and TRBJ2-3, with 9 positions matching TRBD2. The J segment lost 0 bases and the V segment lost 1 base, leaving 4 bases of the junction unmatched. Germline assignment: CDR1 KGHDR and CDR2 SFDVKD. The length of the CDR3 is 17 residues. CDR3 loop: CATSDFASGVSTDTQYF. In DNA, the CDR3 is TGTGCCACCAGTGATTTTGCTAGCGGGGTGAGCACAGATACGCAGTATTTT.

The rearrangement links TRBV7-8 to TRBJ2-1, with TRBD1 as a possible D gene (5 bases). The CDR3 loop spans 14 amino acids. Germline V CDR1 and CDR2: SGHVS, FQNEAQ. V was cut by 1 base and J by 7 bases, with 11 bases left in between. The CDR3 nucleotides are TGTGCCAGCAGCTTAGAGGGCAGGGTAAATGAGCAGTTCTTC. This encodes CASSLEGRVNEQFF.

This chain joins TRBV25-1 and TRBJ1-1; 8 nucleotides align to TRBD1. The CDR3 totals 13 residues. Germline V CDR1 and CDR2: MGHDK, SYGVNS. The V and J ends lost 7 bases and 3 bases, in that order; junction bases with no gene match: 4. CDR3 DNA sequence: TGTGCCAGCATCGGACAGGGTCACACTGAAGCTTTCTTT. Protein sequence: CASIGQGHTEAFF.

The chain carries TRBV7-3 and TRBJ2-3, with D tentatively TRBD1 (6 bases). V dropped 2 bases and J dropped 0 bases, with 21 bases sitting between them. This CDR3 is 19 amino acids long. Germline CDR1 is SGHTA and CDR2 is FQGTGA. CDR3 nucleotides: TGTGCCAGCAGCTTAGAAGTGTCAGCGGAAGGGGGTAGCACAGATACGCAGTATTTT. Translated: CASSLEVSAEGGSTDTQYF.

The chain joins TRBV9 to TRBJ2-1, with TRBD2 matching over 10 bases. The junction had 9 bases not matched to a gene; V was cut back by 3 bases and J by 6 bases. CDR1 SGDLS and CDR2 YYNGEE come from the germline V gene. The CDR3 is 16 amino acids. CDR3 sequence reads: CASSGLGTSVFNEQFF. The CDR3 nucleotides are TGTGCCAGCAGCGGCCTCGGGACTAGCGTATTCAATGAGCAGTTCTTC.

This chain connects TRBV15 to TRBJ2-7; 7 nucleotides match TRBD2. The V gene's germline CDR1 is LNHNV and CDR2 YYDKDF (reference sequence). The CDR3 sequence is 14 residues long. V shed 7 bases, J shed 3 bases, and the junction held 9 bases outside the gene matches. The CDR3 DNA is TGTGCCACCACCCATGGGGGGGAAGGCTACGAGCAGTACTTC. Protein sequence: CATTHGGEGYEQYF. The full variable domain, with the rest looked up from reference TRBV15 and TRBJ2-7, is DAMVIQNPRYQVTQFGKPVTLSCSQTLNHNVMYWYQQKSSQAPKLLFHYYDKDFNNEADTPDNFQSRRPNTSFCFLDIRSPGLGDTAMYLCATTHGGEGYEQYFGPGTRLTVT.

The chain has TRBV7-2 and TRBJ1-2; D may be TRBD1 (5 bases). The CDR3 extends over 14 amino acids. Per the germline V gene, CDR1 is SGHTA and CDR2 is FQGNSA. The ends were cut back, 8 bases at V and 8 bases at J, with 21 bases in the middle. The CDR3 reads CASSADRYQAGYTF. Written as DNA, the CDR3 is TGTGCCAGCTCCGCTGACAGATACCAGGCCGGCTACACCTTC.

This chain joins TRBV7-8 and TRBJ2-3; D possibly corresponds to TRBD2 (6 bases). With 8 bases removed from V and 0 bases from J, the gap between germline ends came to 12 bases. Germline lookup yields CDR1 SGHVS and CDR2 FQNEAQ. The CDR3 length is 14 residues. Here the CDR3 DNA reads TGTGCCAGCGTTCGGGACTCTAGCACAGATACGCAGTATTTT. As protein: CASVRDSSTDTQYF.

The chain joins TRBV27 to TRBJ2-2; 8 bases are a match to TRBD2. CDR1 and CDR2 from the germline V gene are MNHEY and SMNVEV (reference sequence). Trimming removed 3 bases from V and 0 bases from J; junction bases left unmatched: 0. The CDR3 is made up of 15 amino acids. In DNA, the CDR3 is TGTGCCAGCAGTTTGGGACTAGCGAACACCGGGGAGCTGTTTTTT. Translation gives CASSLGLANTGELFF.

Here the CDR3 reads CASSEGGFGAAGDEQYF. The CDR3 nucleotides read TGCGCCAGCAGTGAGGGGGGTTTCGGGGCCGCCGGGGACGAGCAGTACTTC. The chain is built from TRBV10-1 and TRBJ2-7; D possibly matches TRBD1 or TRBD2 (5 bases each). Trimming pared 2 bases from V and 5 bases from J, leaving 22 bases between. The CDR3 runs to 17 residues. The germline V gene has CDR1 WNHNN and CDR2 SYGVQD (reference sequence).

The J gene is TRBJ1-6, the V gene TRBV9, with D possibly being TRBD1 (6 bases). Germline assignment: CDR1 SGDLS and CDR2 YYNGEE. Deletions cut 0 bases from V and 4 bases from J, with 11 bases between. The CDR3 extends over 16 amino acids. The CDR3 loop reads CASSVGGTLYNSPLHF. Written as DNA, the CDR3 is TGTGCCAGCAGCGTAGGAGGGACACTTTATAATTCACCCCTCCACTTT.

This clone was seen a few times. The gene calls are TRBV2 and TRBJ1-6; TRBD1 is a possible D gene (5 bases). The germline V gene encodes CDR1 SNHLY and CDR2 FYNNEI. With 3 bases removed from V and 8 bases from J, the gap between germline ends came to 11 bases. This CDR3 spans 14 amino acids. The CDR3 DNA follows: TGTGCCAGCAGTGAGGGGCCGTCGGATTCACCCCTCCACTTT. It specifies CASSEGPSDSPLHF.

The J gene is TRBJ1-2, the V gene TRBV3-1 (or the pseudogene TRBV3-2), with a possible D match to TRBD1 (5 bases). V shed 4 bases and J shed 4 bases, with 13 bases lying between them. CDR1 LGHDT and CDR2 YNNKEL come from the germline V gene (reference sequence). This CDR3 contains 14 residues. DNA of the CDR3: TGTGCCAGCAGCCCGGGGGTGGGGTCCTATGGCTACACCTTC. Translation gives CASSPGVGSYGYTF.

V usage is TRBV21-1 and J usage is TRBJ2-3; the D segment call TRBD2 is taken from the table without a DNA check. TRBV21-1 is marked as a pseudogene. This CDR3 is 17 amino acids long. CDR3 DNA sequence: TGTGCCAGCAGCAAAAGGATGAGGGTAGCGGGGACGAATACGCAGTATTTT. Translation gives CASSKRMRVAGTNTQYF.

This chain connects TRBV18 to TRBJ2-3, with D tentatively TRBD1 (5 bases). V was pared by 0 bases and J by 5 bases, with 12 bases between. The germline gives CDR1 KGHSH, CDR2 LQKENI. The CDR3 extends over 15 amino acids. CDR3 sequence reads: CASSPPVQGQDTQYF. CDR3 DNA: TGTGCCAGCTCACCACCGGTTCAGGGTCAAGATACGCAGTATTTT. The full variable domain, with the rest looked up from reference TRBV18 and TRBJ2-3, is NAGVMQNPRHLVRRRGQEARLRCSPMKGHSHVYWYRQLPEEGLKFMVYLQKENIIDESGMPKERFSAEFPKEGPSILRIQQVVRGDSAAYFCASSPPVQGQDTQYFGPGTRLTVL.

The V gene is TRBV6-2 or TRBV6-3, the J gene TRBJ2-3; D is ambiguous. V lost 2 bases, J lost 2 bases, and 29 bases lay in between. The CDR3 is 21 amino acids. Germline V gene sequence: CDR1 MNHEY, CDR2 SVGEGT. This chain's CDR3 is CASSYVIAADFGWDSTDTQYF. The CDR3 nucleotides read TGTGCCAGCAGTTACGTGATTGCGGCCGACTTTGGCTGGGATTCCACAGATACGCAGTATTTT.

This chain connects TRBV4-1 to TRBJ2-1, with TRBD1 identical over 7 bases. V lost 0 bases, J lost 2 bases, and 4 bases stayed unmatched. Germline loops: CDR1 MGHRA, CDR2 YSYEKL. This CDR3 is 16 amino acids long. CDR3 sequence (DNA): TGCGCCAGCAGCCAAGAACCGGGACAGACCTACAATGAGCAGTTCTTC. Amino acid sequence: CASSQEPGQTYNEQFF.

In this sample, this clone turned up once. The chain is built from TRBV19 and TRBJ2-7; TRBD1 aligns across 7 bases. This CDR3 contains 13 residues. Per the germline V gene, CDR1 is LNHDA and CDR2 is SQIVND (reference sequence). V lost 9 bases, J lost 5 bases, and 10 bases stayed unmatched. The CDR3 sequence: CASRTIGGHEQYF. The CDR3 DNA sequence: TGTGCCAGCCGTACCATAGGGGGCCACGAGCAGTACTTC.

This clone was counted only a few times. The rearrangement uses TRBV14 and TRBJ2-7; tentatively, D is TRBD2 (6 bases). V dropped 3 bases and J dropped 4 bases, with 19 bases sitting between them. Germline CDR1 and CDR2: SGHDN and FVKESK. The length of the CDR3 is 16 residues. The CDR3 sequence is CASSHQVGKGTYEQYF. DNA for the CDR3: TGTGCCAGCAGCCATCAAGTAGGGAAGGGGACTTACGAGCAGTACTTC. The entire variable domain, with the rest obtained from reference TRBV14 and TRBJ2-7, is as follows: EAGVTQFPSHSVIEKGQTVTLRCDPISGHDNLYWYRRVMGKEIKFLLHFVKESKQDESGMPNNRFLAERTGGTYSTLKVQPAELEDSGVYFCASSHQVGKGTYEQYFGPGTRLTVT.

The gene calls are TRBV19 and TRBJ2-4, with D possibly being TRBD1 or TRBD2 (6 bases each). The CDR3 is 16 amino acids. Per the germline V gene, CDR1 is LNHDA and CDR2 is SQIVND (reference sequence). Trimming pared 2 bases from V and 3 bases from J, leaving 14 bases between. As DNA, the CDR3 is TGTGCCAGTAGTATAAGGGGGGAGTCTGGCAAAAACATTCAGTACTTC. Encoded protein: CASSIRGESGKNIQYF.

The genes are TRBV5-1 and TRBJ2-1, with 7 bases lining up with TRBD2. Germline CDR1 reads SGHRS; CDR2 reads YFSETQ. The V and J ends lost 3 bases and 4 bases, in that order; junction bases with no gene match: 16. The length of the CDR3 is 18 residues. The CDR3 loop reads CASSSILGGIDQYNEQFF. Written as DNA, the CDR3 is TGCGCCAGCAGCTCCATCCTGGGGGGGATTGACCAATACAATGAGCAGTTCTTC.

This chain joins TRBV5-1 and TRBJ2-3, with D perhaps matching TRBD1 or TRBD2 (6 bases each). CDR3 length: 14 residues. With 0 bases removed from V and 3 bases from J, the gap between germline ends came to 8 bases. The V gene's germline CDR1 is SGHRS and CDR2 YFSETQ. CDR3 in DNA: TGCGCCAGCAGCTTGGCGGGGGCTACAGATACGCAGTATTTT. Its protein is CASSLAGATDTQYF. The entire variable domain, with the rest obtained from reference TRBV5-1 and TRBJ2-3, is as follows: KAGVTQTPRYLIKTRGQQVTLSCSPISGHRSVSWYQQTPGQGLQFLFEYFSETQRNKGNFPGRFSGRQFSNSRSEMNVSTLELGDSALYLCASSLAGATDTQYFGPGTRLTVL.